The entry below describes one T cell receptor beta chain. The antigen it binds to is not known. Sequencing ends 3 residues short of the CDR3 end; the germline J gene provides the rest. Via the germline V gene, CDR1 is SGHDT and CDR2 YYEEEE. V and J are truncated by 0 bases and 7 bases respectively, leaving an intervening sequence of 11 bases. The CDR3 covers 14 residues, taking in both the cysteine and the phenylalanine. The CDR3 was read in part: 33 bases, with the frame set at base 1. TCR beta CDR3 regions were amplified by multiplex PCR from an average of around 1,200 ng genomic DNA per sample using the immunoSEQ assay. The assay corrected primer bias using a complete synthetic TCR repertoire to establish an amplification baseline. Amplicons were sequenced on the Illumina platform. The study's own analysis went as follows. Sequences were error-corrected by clustering with frequency ratios and a modified nearest-neighbor algorithm and were then analyzed in the immunoSEQ Analyzer with IMGT gene definitions. At each rarefaction depth, TCR richness and evenness were averaged over 20 rarefaction repeats, and samples with fewer sequences than the depth were excluded. Wilcoxon rank sum tests with FDR correction were used to compare V, D and J gene relative abundances between the groups. In the blinded duplicates, the intraclass correlation was 90% to 97% for TCR richness and averaged about 80% across roughly 70 gene segments. The clones in this table, taken by TCRdb from immuneACCESS, are in-frame only. Not every clone is retained; where verified, under half of the shortfall comes from an unresolved V gene, and the cause of the rest is unknown. From that table come the V and J calls and clone size; the DNA was used to work out D and trimming. The table for this sample lists about 39,000 clones. Approximately 4.8% of the sample is held by the ten biggest clonotypes.

These data are taken from a study of T cells in women clearing cervical HPV infection (dated by TCRdb to the late 2010s). In the study overall: The cases were about two dozen women with histologically confirmed HPV16-related CIN3 or worse, and 2 of those women had invasive cancers. Nested within Costa Rica's Guanacaste HPV Natural History Study, an exploratory proof-of-principle case-control study compared TCR repertoires across cervical HPV16 outcomes. For cases, the median interval between lesion detection and blood sampling was roughly 140 days, with an interquartile range of roughly 85 to 210 days. Blood from cases was collected at the visit at which the lesion was first identified, whereas blood from controls was collected once infection was no longer detected. Cases and controls were matched on age within five years and on year of sample collection. Because only a few women had HLA typing data, the possibility that HLA type acted as a confounder could not be ruled out. In the parent cohort, 10,049 women aged 18 or older were enrolled in Guanacaste, Costa Rica, during about 1992 to 1994 and then followed for six to eight years. Controls were 25 to 30 women whose single incident HPV16 infection cleared within 12 months without precancer or cancer developing. Cases had a median age of around 34 years compared with roughly 37 for controls, and baseline characteristics showed no significant differences between the groups. Quality controls consisted of five blinded duplicates per group, for a total of 60 or so samples made up of about 50 participants and around 10 replicates.

The paper's findings and limits, for the study overall: Significantly higher TCR repertoire richness was observed in CIN3+ cases than in controls across sequencing depths, whereas no difference in evenness was found. Lower TRBV6-7 relative abundance was observed in cases than in controls (roughly 0.12% versus 0.15%; Bonferroni P = 0.0008). The cross-sectional design could not show whether the associations came before the infection or were a result of it, and neither effector/memory subsets nor HPV-specific T cells were isolated. T-cell numbers per sample were unknown, so richness differences could reflect varying T-cell content rather than repertoire biology. Random forest classifiers that combined richness and V gene abundances separated cases from controls with an estimated AUC of about 0.8.

Every participant had a single incident cervical HPV16 infection, and prevalent HPV16 infections were excluded. Cervical HPV DNA was detected with MY09/MY11 PCR, and genotyping was done with dot-blot hybridization. Fifteen mL of heparinized blood were centrifuged, and the buffy coat was aliquoted, frozen at -30°C, then stored at -80°C. QIAGEN kits were used to extract genomic DNA from the buffy coat specimens. The receptor's source is a woman between 18 and 69 years old with a cervical HPV16 infection that either progressed to CIN3+ or cleared (not recorded which). The chain is encoded by TRBV5-6 joined to TRBJ1-5, with TRBD1 tentatively as D gene (5 bases match). Sequenced: blood buffy coat. The CDR3 region: CASSLGGSGQPQHF. The DNA read from the CDR3 is TGTGCCAGCAGCTTGGGCGGCTCAGGGCAGCCC.